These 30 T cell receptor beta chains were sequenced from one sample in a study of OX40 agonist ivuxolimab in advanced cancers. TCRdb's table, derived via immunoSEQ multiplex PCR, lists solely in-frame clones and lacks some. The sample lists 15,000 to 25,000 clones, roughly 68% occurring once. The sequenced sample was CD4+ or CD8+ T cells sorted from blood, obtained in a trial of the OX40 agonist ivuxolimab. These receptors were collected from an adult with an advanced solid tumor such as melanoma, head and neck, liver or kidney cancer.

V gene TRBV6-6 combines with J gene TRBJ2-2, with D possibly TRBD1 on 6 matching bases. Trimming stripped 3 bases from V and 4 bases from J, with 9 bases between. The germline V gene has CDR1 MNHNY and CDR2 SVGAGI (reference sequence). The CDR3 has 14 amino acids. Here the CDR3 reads CASSYTGPTGELFF. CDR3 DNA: TGTGCCAGCAGTTATACAGGGCCCACCGGGGAGCTGTTTTTT.

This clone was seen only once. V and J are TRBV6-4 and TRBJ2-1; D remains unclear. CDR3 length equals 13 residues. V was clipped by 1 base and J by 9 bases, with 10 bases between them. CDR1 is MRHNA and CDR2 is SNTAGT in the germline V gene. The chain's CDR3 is CASSDLDLTEQFF. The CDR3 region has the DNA TGTGCCAGCAGTGACTTGGACCTAACTGAGCAGTTCTTC.

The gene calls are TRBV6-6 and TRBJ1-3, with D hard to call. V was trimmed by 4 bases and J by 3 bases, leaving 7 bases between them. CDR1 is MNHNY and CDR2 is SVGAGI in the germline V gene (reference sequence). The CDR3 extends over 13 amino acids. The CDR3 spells CASSSFDGNTIYF. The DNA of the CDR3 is TGTGCCAGCAGTTCATTTGATGGAAACACCATATATTTT.

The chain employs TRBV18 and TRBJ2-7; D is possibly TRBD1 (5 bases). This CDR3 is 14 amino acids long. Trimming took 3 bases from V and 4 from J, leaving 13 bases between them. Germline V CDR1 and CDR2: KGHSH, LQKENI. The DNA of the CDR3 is TGTGCCAGCTCACCGACGGACAAGCCTTACGAGCAGTACTTC. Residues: CASSPTDKPYEQYF.

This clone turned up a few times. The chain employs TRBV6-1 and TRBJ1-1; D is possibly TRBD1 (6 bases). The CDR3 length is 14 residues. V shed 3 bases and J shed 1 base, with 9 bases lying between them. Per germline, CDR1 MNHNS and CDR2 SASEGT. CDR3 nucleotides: TGTGCCAGCAGTGAGGGACACCCGAACACTGAAGCTTTCTTT. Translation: CASSEGHPNTEAFF.

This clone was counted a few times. CDR3 in DNA: TGTGCCAGCAGTCAGGCGAATAGCAATCAGCCCCAGCATTTT. Translation gives CASSQANSNQPQHF. This sequence joins TRBV28 and TRBJ1-5; D is unclear. The V gene's germline CDR1 is MDHEN and CDR2 SYDVKM. This CDR3 comprises 14 residues. V dropped 5 bases and J dropped 0 bases, with 8 bases sitting between them. The whole variable domain, filled in from reference TRBV28 and TRBJ1-5, reads DVKVTQSSRYLVKRTGEKVFLECVQDMDHENMFWYRQDPGLGLRLIYFSYDVKMKEKGDIPEGYSVSREKKERFSLILESASTNQTSMYLCASSQANSNQPQHFGDGTRLSIL.

CDR3 region: CASRGQGEAFF. For the CDR3, the DNA is TGTGCCAGCAGAGGACAGGGGGAAGCTTTCTTT. The rearrangement uses TRBV2 and TRBJ1-1; 9 nucleotides agree with TRBD1. Trimming at V came to 6 bases and at J to 8 bases, leaving 1 base not matched to a gene. Germline values: CDR1 SNHLY, CDR2 FYNNEI. This CDR3 has 11 residues.

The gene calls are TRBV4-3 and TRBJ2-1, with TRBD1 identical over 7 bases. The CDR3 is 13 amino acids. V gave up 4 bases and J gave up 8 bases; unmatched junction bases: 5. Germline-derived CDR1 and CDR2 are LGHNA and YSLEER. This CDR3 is CASSPDRVHEQFF. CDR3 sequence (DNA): TGCGCCAGCAGCCCCGACAGGGTCCATGAGCAGTTCTTC.

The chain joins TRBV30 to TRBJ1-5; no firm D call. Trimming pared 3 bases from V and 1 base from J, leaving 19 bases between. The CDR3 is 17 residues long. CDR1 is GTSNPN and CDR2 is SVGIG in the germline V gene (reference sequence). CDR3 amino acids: CAWSPRLEGRSNQPQHF. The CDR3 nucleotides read TGTGCCTGGAGCCCACGGTTGGAGGGAAGAAGCAATCAGCCCCAGCATTTT.

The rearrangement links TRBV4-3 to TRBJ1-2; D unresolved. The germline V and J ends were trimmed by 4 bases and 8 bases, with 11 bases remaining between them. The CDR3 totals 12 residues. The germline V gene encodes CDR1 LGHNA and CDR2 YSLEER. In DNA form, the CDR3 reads TGCGCCAGCAGCCGCGGATCCGGCGGCTACACCTTC. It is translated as CASSRGSGGYTF.

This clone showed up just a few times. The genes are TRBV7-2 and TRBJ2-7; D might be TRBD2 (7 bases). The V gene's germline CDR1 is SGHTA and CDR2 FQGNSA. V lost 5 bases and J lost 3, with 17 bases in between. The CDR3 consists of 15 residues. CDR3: CASSPGSGEGYEQYF. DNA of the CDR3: TGTGCCAGCAGCCCCGGGTCAGGGGAGGGCTACGAGCAGTACTTC.

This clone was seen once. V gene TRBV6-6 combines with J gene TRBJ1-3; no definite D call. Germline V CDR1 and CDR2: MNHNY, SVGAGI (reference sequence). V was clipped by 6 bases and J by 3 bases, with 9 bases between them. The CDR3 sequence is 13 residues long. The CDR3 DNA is TGTGCCAGCAGCCGGTTCCATGGAAACACCATATATTTT. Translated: CASSRFHGNTIYF.

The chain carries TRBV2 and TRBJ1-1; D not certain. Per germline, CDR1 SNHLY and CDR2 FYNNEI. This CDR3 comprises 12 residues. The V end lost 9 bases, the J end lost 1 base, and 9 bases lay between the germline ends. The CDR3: CARFAANTEAFF. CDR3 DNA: TGTGCCAGATTCGCGGCGAACACTGAAGCTTTCTTT.

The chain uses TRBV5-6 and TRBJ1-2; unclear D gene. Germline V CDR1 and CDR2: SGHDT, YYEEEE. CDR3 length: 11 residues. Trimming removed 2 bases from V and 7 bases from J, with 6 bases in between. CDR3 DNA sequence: TGTGCCAGCAGCTTTCTAAGTGGCTACACCTTC. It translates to CASSFLSGYTF.

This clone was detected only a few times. The CDR3 DNA reads as TGCGCCACATCCCCGGGACAGGGATCCTACGAGCAGTACTTC. Its translation is CATSPGQGSYEQYF. The chain carries TRBV10-2 and TRBJ2-7; 9 bases match TRBD1. The CDR3 totals 14 residues. CDR1 is WSHSY, CDR2 SAAADI, per germline. With 10 bases clipped from V and 1 base from J, the junction kept 8 bases outside the gene matches.

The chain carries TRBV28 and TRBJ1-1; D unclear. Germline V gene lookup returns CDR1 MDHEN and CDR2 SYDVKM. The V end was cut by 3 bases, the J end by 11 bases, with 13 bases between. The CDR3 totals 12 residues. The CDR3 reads CASSFSLPGAFF. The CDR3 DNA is TGTGCCAGCAGTTTTTCCCTCCCTGGGGCTTTCTTT.

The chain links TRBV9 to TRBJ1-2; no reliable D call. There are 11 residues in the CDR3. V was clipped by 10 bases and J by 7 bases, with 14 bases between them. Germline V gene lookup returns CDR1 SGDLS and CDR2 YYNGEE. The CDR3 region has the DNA TGTGCCCGAACCCATGCGGGTGGCTACACCTTC. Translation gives CARTHAGGYTF.

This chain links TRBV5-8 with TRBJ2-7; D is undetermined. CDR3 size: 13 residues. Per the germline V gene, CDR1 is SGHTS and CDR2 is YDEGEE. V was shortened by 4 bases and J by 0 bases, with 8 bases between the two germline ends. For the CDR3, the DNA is TGTGCCAGCAGCGAGGACGGCTCCTACGAGCAGTACTTC. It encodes CASSEDGSYEQYF.

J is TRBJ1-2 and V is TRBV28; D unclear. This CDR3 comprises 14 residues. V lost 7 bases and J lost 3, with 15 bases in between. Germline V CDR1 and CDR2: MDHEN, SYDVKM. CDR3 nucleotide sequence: TGTGCCAGCATCGAGGAGGGATGGTACTATGGCTACACCTTC. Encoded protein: CASIEEGWYYGYTF.

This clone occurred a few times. The CDR3 DNA reads TGTGCCAGTAGTATGAGCGGGTCAGCTAACTATGGCTACACCTTC. Its translation is CASSMSGSANYGYTF. The chain employs TRBV19 and TRBJ1-2, with D unresolved. Germline CDR1 LNHDA, CDR2 SQIVND (reference sequence). The CDR3 length is 15 residues. V lost 3 bases and J lost 0, with 11 bases in between.

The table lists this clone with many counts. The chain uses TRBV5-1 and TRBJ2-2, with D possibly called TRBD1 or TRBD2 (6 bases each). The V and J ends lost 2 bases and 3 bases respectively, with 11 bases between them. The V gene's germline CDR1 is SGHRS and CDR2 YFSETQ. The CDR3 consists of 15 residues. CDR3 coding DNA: TGCGCCAGCAGCTTTGGAGGGGGGTACACCGGGGAGCTGTTTTTT. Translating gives CASSFGGGYTGELFF.

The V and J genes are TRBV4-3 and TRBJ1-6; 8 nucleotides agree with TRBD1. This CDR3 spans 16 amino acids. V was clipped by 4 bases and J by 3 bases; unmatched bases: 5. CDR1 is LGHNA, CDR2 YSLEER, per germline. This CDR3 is CASSLSGGLYNSPLHF. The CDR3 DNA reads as TGCGCCAGCAGCCTATCAGGGGGCCTCTATAATTCACCCCTCCACTTT.

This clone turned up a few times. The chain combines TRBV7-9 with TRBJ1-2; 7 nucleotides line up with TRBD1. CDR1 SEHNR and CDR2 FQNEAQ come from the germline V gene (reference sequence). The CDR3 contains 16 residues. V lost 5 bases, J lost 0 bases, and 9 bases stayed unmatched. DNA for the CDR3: TGTGCCAGCAGCCAAGATCTAGGGACAGCTAACTATGGCTACACCTTC. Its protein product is CASSQDLGTANYGYTF. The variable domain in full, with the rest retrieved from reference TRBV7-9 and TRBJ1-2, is DTGVSQNPRHKITKRGQNVTFRCDPISEHNRLYWYRQTLGQGPEFLTYFQNEAQLEKSRLLSDRFSAERPKGSFSTLEIQRTEQGDSAMYLCASSQDLGTANYGYTFGSGTRLTVV.

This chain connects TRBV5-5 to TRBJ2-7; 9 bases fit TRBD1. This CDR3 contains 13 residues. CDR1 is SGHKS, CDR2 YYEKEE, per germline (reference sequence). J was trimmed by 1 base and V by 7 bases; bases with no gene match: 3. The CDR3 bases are TGTGCCAGCGGTGGGACAGGGTCCTACGAGCAGTACTTC. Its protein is CASGGTGSYEQYF.

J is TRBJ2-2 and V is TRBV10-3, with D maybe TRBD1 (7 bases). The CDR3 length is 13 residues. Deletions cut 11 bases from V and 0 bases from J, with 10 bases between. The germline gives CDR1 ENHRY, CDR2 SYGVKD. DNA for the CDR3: TGTGCCGCGGGACAGCCGAACACCGGGGAGCTGTTTTTT. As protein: CAAGQPNTGELFF.

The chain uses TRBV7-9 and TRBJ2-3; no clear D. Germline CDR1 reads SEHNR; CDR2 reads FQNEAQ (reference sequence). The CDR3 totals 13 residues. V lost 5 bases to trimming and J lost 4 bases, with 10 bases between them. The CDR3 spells CASSTDPSDTQYF. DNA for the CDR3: TGTGCCAGCAGCACCGACCCATCAGATACGCAGTATTTT.

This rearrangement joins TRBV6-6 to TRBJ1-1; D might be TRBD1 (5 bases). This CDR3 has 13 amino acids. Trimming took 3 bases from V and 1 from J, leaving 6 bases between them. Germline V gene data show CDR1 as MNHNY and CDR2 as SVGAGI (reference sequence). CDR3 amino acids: CASSYQGNTEAFF. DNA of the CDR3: TGTGCCAGCAGTTATCAGGGGAACACTGAAGCTTTCTTT.

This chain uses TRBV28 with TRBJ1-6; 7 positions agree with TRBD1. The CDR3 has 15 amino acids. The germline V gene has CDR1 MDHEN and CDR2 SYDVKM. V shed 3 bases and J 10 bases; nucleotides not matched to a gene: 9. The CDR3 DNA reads TGTGCCAGCAGTTTGCGACAGGGAAGAAGCTCACCCCTCCACTTT. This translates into CASSLRQGRSSPLHF.

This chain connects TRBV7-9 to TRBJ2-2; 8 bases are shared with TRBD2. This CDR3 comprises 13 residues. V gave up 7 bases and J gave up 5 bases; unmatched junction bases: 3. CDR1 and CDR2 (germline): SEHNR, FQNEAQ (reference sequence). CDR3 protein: CASTLAVTGELFF. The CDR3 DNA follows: TGTGCCAGCACACTAGCGGTTACCGGGGAGCTGTTTTTT.

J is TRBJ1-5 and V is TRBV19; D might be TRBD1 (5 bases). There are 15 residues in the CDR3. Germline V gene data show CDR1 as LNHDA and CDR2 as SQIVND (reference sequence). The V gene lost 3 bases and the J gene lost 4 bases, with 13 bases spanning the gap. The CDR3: CASSMGREGNQPQHF. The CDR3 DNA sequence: TGTGCCAGTAGTATGGGCAGGGAGGGTAATCAGCCCCAGCATTTT. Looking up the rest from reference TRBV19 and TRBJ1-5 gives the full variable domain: DGGITQSPKYLFRKEGQNVTLSCEQNLNHDAMYWYRQDPGQGLRLIYYSQIVNDFQKGDIAEGYSVSREKKESFPLTVTSAQKNPTAFYLCASSMGREGNQPQHFGDGTRLSIL.